This T cell receptor (beta chain) comes out of a study of T cell responses to AZD1222 COVID-19 vaccine. Findings and caveats of the study: As reported, nearly half of all spike-specific TCRs target variant regions that are unmutated. Two doses of AZD1222 preceded a rise in Spike-specific TCR breadth and depth.

This clone appeared once. Its antigen is not identified. The CDR3 has 16 amino acids. The trim removed 2 bases at V and 2 bases at J, leaving 7 bases unmatched. The germline V gene encodes CDR1 MGHRA and CDR2 YSYEKL. Method: immunoSEQ multiplex PCR; TCRdb's copy keeps in-frame clones and lacks some. The table shows roughly 99,000 clones, with around 87% occurring only once. The chain uses TRBV4-1 and TRBJ1-1; 8 nucleotides align to TRBD1. The sequence was obtained from an adult in good health. Sequencing used peripheral blood, obtained on day 0 of AZD1222 vaccination. The CDR3 loop is CASSQSPDRANTEAFF. The CDR3 DNA follows: TGCGCCAGCAGCCAATCCCCGGACAGGGCTAACACTGAAGCTTTCTTT.